Here is one T cell receptor (beta chain) with its context. Its antigen is unidentified. V dropped 3 bases and J dropped 5; count of bases not matched to a gene: 6. This CDR3 is built from 13 residues. Germline assignment: CDR1 DFQATT and CDR2 SNEGSKA (reference sequence). This sample stems from a study of blood T cells in healthy people across ages. Study-level findings and limits: Expanded clonotype shifts may have been confounded, as the donors had an unknown CMV status. While age rose, TCR beta diversity per million T cells dropped in a roughly linear way.

A second roughly 7 to 11 cycle PCR used barcoded and J-beta primers. TCRdb independently ran MiXCR on the 5' RACE reads; one entry per CDR3 protein. The sample lists approximately 820,000 distinct CDR3 sequences, under 45% occurring once. The material sequenced was blood. The receptor was isolated from a man aged 55 to 70 in good health. The gene calls are TRBV20-1 and TRBJ1-2, with 7 bases matching TRBD1. CDR3 protein: CSAREGAEYGYTF. For the CDR3, the DNA is TGCAGTGCTAGGGAGGGGGCAGAGTATGGCTACACCTTC.